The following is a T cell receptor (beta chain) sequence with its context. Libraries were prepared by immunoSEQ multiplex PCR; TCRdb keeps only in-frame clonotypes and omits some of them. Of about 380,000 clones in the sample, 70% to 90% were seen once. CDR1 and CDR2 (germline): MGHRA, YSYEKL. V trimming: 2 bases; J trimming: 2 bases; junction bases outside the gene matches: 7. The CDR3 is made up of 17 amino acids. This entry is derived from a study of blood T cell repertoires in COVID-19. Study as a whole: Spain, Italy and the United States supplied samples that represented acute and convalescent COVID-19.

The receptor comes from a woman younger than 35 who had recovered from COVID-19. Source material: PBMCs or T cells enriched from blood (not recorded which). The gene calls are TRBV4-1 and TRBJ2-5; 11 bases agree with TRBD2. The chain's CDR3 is CASSQLSSGGMQETQYF. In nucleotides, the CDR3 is TGCGCCAGCAGCCAACTATCTAGCGGGGGGATGCAAGAGACCCAGTACTTC.